This entry lists 3 T cell receptor beta chains sequenced from one sample in a study of CXCR3-negative and CXCR3-positive naive CD8 T cells. These TCRs' antigens remain unknown. Through 5' RACE with UMI labels, the TRB cDNA libraries were prepared. With the 5' RACE reads reprocessed, TCRdb shows one record per CDR3 protein and no DNA. In total, the table holds under 150,000 distinct CDR3 sequences. General study findings and limits: TRB CDR3s of CXCR3-positive naive cells were more hydrophobic than those of CXCR3-negative naive cells.

Material: naive CXCR3+ CD8+ T cells from blood. Subset in this sample: CD45RO-CCR7+CD27+CD95- naive CD8+ T cells expressing CXCR3 (TNR3+). These receptors originate from a human donor in good health. Some clones in this sample may be carry-over from other donors' samples.

This chain joins TRBV7-9 and TRBJ1-1. Germline CDR1 reads SEHNR; CDR2 reads FQNEAQ (reference sequence). The CDR3 covers 11 residues. Here the CDR3 reads CASSQQSEAFF.

The chain has TRBV10-1 and TRBJ2-1. This CDR3 spans 15 amino acids. Looked up from germline, CDR1 is WNHNN and CDR2 is SYGVQD (reference sequence). CDR3 in amino acids: CASSSGLRSYNEQFF.

The chain uses TRBV7-6 and TRBJ1-5. From germline, CDR1 is SGHVS and CDR2 FNYEAQ. The CDR3 is 13 amino acids. The CDR3 loop is CAGPRRGNQPQHF.